The clone carrying this TCR beta chain was seen a single time. Its matching antigen is unknown. These data come from a study of T cell responses to AZD1222 COVID-19 vaccine. The study, taken as a whole, reports: Among those given AZD1222, only six were seropositive at baseline.

Trimming cost V 3 bases and J 0 bases; bases outside gene matches: 7. The CDR3 is made up of 17 amino acids. From germline, CDR1 is LNHDA and CDR2 SQIVND (reference sequence). Method: immunoSEQ multiplex PCR; TCRdb's copy keeps in-frame clones and lacks some. The repertoire has approximately 70,000 clones, approximately 90% of them found once; the top ten carry 4% to 5.5%. The chain has TRBV19 and TRBJ2-3; 9 bases align to TRBD2. The sequencing here drew on peripheral blood, taken 28 days after the second dose of the MenACWY control vaccine. The clonotype comes from an adult who received the MenACWY meningococcal vaccine as a control. The CDR3 region has the DNA TGTGCCAGTAGTATCCCCTCTAGCGGGACTAGCACAGATACGCAGTATTTT. Residues: CASSIPSSGTSTDTQYF.